These 23 T cell receptor beta chains were all obtained from the same sample, sequenced in a study of T cell responses to AZD1222 COVID-19 vaccine. Generated by immunoSEQ multiplex PCR, the TCRdb table keeps only in-frame clones and is missing some. The repertoire has some 150,000 clones, roughly 94% of them found once; the top ten carry around 1.3%. This specimen consisted of peripheral blood, obtained on day 0 of AZD1222 vaccination. The origin of the receptors is an adult in good health.

This clone was seen a few times. This chain uses TRBV2 with TRBJ1-1, with D perhaps TRBD1 (5 bases). Germline loops: CDR1 SNHLY, CDR2 FYNNEI. The CDR3 consists of 14 residues. V was trimmed by 6 bases and J by 1 base, leaving 12 bases between them. CDR3 sequence: CASRPGPWNTEAFF. CDR3 DNA sequence: TGTGCCAGCAGGCCGGGACCCTGGAACACTGAAGCTTTCTTT.

CDR3 DNA: TGTGCCAGCAGTTACTCCCGGATTTATGGCTACACCTTC. Translation: CASSYSRIYGYTF. The V call is TRBV6-2 or TRBV6-3, the J call TRBJ1-2; D is unresolved. V was clipped by 0 bases and J by 5 bases, with 7 bases between them. Per the germline V gene, CDR1 is MNHEY and CDR2 is SVGEGT. The CDR3 has 13 amino acids.

This sequence joins TRBV15 and TRBJ1-2; 7 bases align to TRBD1. The CDR3 sequence is 16 residues long. Looked up from germline, CDR1 is LNHNV and CDR2 is YYDKDF (reference sequence). Trimming at V came to 8 bases and at J to 1 base, leaving 13 bases not matched to a gene. In DNA form, the CDR3 reads TGTGCCACCCGAGGGACAGCGGTTAGGGGTAACTATGGCTACACCTTC. Protein product: CATRGTAVRGNYGYTF.

As DNA, the CDR3 is TGTGCCAGCAGCTTAGCGCAGGGGACATTTAACTATGGCTACACCTTC. It translates to CASSLAQGTFNYGYTF. The rearrangement joins TRBV7-9 to TRBJ1-2; a weak D match, TRBD1 (6 bases). The CDR3 runs to 16 residues. CDR1 and CDR2 from the germline V gene are SEHNR and FQNEAQ (reference sequence). V was cut by 0 bases and J by 1 base, with 12 bases left in between.

CDR3 amino acids: CASSYGVSGRSKSSYNEQFF. The CDR3 DNA sequence: TGTGCCAGCAGTTACGGTGTTAGCGGGAGGTCCAAGAGCTCCTACAATGAGCAGTTCTTC. This chain connects TRBV6-2 or TRBV6-3 to TRBJ2-1, with TRBD2 matching 10 bases. CDR3 length: 20 residues. V shed 2 bases and J 0 bases; nucleotides not matched to a gene: 13. Germline loops: CDR1 MNHEY, CDR2 SVGEGT.

This chain uses TRBV7-9 with TRBJ1-2, with unresolved D. The CDR3 consists of 13 residues. Germline loops: CDR1 SEHNR, CDR2 FQNEAQ (reference sequence). Trimming stripped 0 bases from V and 2 bases from J, with 4 bases between. CDR3: CASSLAGNYGYTF. CDR3 nucleotide sequence: TGTGCCAGCAGCTTAGCAGGGAACTATGGCTACACCTTC.

The V and J genes are TRBV4-1 and TRBJ2-3; TRBD2 might be the D (7 bases). V dropped 0 bases and J dropped 6 bases, with 16 bases sitting between them. Germline V gene lookup returns CDR1 MGHRA and CDR2 YSYEKL. The CDR3 spans 16 residues. This chain's CDR3 is CASSQDKGEGPDTQYF. The CDR3 nucleotides are TGCGCCAGCAGCCAAGATAAGGGGGAGGGCCCTGATACGCAGTATTTT.

The chain carries TRBV6-2 or TRBV6-3 and TRBJ2-7; 13 bases align to TRBD2. Trimming at V came to 6 bases and at J to 0 bases, leaving 8 bases not matched to a gene. CDR1 and CDR2 (germline): MNHEY, SVGEGT. The CDR3 consists of 17 residues. The CDR3 nucleotides are TGTGCCAGCAGCCGACCTCGGACTAGCGGGAGCTCCTACGAGCAGTACGTC. It codes for CASSRPRTSGSSYEQYV.

This chain links TRBV9 with TRBJ2-2, with a tentative D call TRBD1 (6 bases). The V and J ends lost 3 bases and 2 bases respectively, with 20 bases between them. The germline gives CDR1 SGDLS, CDR2 YYNGEE. This CDR3 is 18 amino acids long. DNA for the CDR3: TGTGCCAGCAGCGCAACAGGGAAAGCTAGAAGAAACACCGGGGAGCTGTTTTTT. Translating gives CASSATGKARRNTGELFF.

This clone was found once. The chain joins TRBV19 to TRBJ2-1, with 10 bases matching TRBD2. The V segment lost 3 bases and the J segment 8 bases; nucleotides outside the gene matches: 7. Germline lookup yields CDR1 LNHDA and CDR2 SQIVND (reference sequence). The CDR3 has 15 amino acids. DNA for the CDR3: TGTGCCAGTAGTATCGACCCTAGCGGGAGATATGAGCAGTTCTTC. It translates to CASSIDPSGRYEQFF.

The V and J genes are TRBV29-1 and TRBJ2-3; the match to TRBD1 covers 12 bases. The CDR3 spans 15 residues. Germline trimming cut 3 bases from V and 4 bases from J; bases unmatched to any gene: 5. Germline V gives CDR1 SQVTM, CDR2 ANQGSEA. The CDR3 loop is CSVEPGQGAADTQYF. The CDR3 nucleotides are TGCAGCGTTGAGCCGGGACAGGGGGCGGCAGATACGCAGTATTTT.

The genes are TRBV5-4 and TRBJ2-3; no clear D gene. CDR1 SGHNT and CDR2 YYREEE come from the germline V gene (reference sequence). CDR3 size: 16 residues. Trimming took off 1 base at V and 0 bases at J, with 12 bases between the two ends. CDR3 region: CASSLFVGISTDTQYF. Written as DNA, the CDR3 is TGTGCCAGCAGCTTGTTTGTCGGTATTAGCACAGATACGCAGTATTTT.

The chain couples TRBV24-1 to TRBJ1-1; D not resolved. CDR1 KGHDR and CDR2 SFDVKD come from the germline V gene. This CDR3 spans 14 amino acids. Trimming cost V 8 bases and J 4 bases, with 16 bases left between them. CDR3 nucleotides: TGTGCCACCAAGAGTGCGGACTCTATCACTGAAGCTTTCTTT. Its protein product is CATKSADSITEAFF.

The chain joins TRBV12-3 or TRBV12-4 to TRBJ2-1, with D perhaps given as TRBD1 or TRBD2 (6 bases each). This CDR3 is built from 12 residues. Trimming removed 7 bases at V and 8 bases at J, with 12 bases between. This chain's CDR3 is CASMQRGDEQFF. CDR3 bases: TGTGCCAGCATGCAAAGGGGGGATGAGCAGTTCTTC.

In its sample, this clone was seen a few times. V and J are TRBV6-5 and TRBJ1-6, with 10 bases matching TRBD1. This CDR3 comprises 14 residues. Germline V gene lookup returns CDR1 MNHEY and CDR2 SVGAGI. The V and J ends lost 4 bases and 7 bases, in that order; junction bases with no gene match: 1. The CDR3 DNA follows: TGTGCCAGCAGTTCGACAGGGGGCAATTCACCCCTCCACTTT. Its translation: CASSSTGGNSPLHF.

The CDR3 protein is CASSIGGYSYNEQFF. In nucleotides, the CDR3 is TGTGCCAGTAGTATTGGCGGGTACTCCTACAATGAGCAGTTCTTC. The chain uses TRBV19 and TRBJ2-1, with D perhaps TRBD2 (5 bases). The CDR3 is 15 amino acids. CDR1 is LNHDA, CDR2 SQIVND, per germline (reference sequence). V dropped 3 bases and J dropped 0 bases, with 9 bases sitting between them.

The chain uses TRBV28 and TRBJ2-3, with TRBD1 matching 9 bases. The CDR3 consists of 15 residues. CDR1 and CDR2 from the germline V gene are MDHEN and SYDVKM. Trimming took 6 bases from V and 6 from J; bases not matched to a gene: 10. CDR3 in amino acids: CASRMEGQGRDTQYF. The CDR3 DNA reads TGTGCCAGCAGGATGGAGGGACAGGGTAGGGATACGCAGTATTTT.

The table lists this clone with a count of one. This chain joins TRBV19 and TRBJ1-6; a possible D gene is TRBD1 (5 bases). This CDR3 has 16 residues. Germline values: CDR1 LNHDA, CDR2 SQIVND (reference sequence). Deletions cut 3 bases from V and 10 bases from J, with 19 bases between. The CDR3 reads CASSISGPDFRSPLHF. CDR3 nucleotides: TGTGCCAGTAGTATCTCGGGACCGGATTTTCGGTCACCCCTCCACTTT.

The chain carries TRBV19 and TRBJ2-1; 10 positions agree with TRBD1. The CDR3 has 15 residues. V lost 7 bases and J lost 7; bases outside the gene matches: 10. CDR1 LNHDA and CDR2 SQIVND come from the germline V gene (reference sequence). CDR3 in amino acids: CASTPDRGLNNEQFF. The DNA of the CDR3 is TGTGCCAGTACCCCCGACAGGGGGCTGAATAATGAGCAGTTCTTC.

This rearrangement joins TRBV9 to TRBJ1-3, with D perhaps TRBD1 (6 bases). V lost 0 bases to trimming and J lost 9 bases, with 16 bases between them. Germline assignment: CDR1 SGDLS and CDR2 YYNGEE. The CDR3 is 15 residues long. CDR3 amino acids: CASSVGGALEGTIYF. CDR3 sequence (DNA): TGTGCCAGCAGCGTAGGGGGGGCCCTAGAGGGCACCATATATTTT. Filled out from reference TRBV9 and TRBJ1-3, the complete variable domain reads DSGVTQTPKHLITATGQRVTLRCSPRSGDLSVYWYQQSLDQGLQFLIQYYNGEERAKGNILERFSAQQFPDLHSELNLSSLELGDSALYFCASSVGGALEGTIYFGEGSWLTVV.

The J gene is TRBJ1-1, the V gene TRBV9, with 7 bases aligning to TRBD1. In germline, CDR1 is SGDLS, CDR2 YYNGEE. The V gene end was trimmed by 4 bases and the J gene end by 11 bases; junction bases not matched to a gene: 11. The CDR3 has 13 amino acids. The chain's CDR3 is CASSLGPGQAAFF. CDR3 coding DNA: TGTGCCAGCAGCCTTGGGCCCGGACAGGCGGCTTTCTTT.

This chain links TRBV2 with TRBJ2-2; TRBD1 agrees at 12 bases. The CDR3 runs to 18 residues. The junction had 16 bases not matched to a gene; V was cut back by 7 bases and J by 7 bases. Germline CDR1 is SNHLY and CDR2 is FYNNEI. CDR3 protein: CASTGPGRGTGGDGELFF. The CDR3 DNA reads as TGTGCCAGCACCGGACCCGGGAGAGGGACAGGGGGCGACGGGGAGCTGTTTTTT.

J is TRBJ1-3 and V is TRBV5-1; tentatively, D is TRBD1 (5 bases). V dropped 5 bases and J dropped 0 bases, with 12 bases sitting between them. The CDR3 length is 15 residues. Germline V gene data show CDR1 as SGHRS and CDR2 as YFSETQ. The CDR3 DNA follows: TGCGCCAGCAGAGAGGGGTGGCCCTCTGGAAACACCATATATTTT. This gives the protein CASREGWPSGNTIYF.